This T cell receptor beta chain emerged from a study of PD-1 blockade in classical Hodgkin lymphoma. Germline V gives CDR1 MNHEY, CDR2 SMNVEV (reference sequence). V lost 5 bases, J lost 5 bases, and 15 bases lay in between. This CDR3 contains 15 residues. Sequencing was performed with immunoSEQ multiplex PCR; in TCRdb, only in-frame clones are kept and a portion is missing. The sample gives around 31,000 clones, about 85% of which show up once; roughly 2.3% is in the top ten. All trial patients relapsed after autologous stem cell transplantation. Magnetic negative selection served to purify CD4+ T cells out of PBMCs that had been thawed.

Source: CD4+ T cells from blood, taken at baseline. The chain joins TRBV27 to TRBJ2-2; D is possibly TRBD1 (5 bases). The sequence derives from a human donor with classical Hodgkin lymphoma. The CDR3 loop is CASSPRQGLTGELFF. The CDR3 nucleotides are TGTGCCAGCAGTCCGCGCCAGGGCCTGACCGGGGAGCTGTTTTTT.